The clone carrying this T cell receptor beta chain appeared many times. There are 16 residues in the CDR3. CDR1 and CDR2 (germline): LGHNA, YNFKEQ. Trimming at V came to 3 bases and at J to 6 bases, leaving 9 bases not matched to a gene. Seattle-derived patients entered the study during active infection and were followed longitudinally. The source of the sample is a study of blood T cell repertoires in COVID-19. About the research overall: Samples representing acute and convalescent COVID-19 were sourced from the United States, Italy and Spain. In each case, the material was cDNA or gDNA derived from T cells, B-cell-depleted T cells, or PBMCs.

Per the original data handling: Counts of nucleated cells, estimated from reference gene primer amplification, were obtained. Using immunoSEQ multiplex PCR, the repertoire was profiled, and TCRdb retains in-frame clones only, with some absent. That table supplies the V and J calls and clone size; D and trimming were determined from the DNA. The table lists a few hundred thousand clones, 70% to 90% of them singletons, with around 7.4% in the top ten. The sample taken for sequencing was peripheral blood. This sequence joins TRBV4-2 and TRBJ2-2; TRBD2 aligns across 8 bases. This sequence originates from a woman aged 55-70 years with COVID-19, enrolled during active disease. The CDR3 loop reads CASSQEAGEIPGELFF. The CDR3 DNA is TGTGCCAGCAGCCAGGAAGCGGGGGAGATCCCCGGGGAGCTGTTTTTT.